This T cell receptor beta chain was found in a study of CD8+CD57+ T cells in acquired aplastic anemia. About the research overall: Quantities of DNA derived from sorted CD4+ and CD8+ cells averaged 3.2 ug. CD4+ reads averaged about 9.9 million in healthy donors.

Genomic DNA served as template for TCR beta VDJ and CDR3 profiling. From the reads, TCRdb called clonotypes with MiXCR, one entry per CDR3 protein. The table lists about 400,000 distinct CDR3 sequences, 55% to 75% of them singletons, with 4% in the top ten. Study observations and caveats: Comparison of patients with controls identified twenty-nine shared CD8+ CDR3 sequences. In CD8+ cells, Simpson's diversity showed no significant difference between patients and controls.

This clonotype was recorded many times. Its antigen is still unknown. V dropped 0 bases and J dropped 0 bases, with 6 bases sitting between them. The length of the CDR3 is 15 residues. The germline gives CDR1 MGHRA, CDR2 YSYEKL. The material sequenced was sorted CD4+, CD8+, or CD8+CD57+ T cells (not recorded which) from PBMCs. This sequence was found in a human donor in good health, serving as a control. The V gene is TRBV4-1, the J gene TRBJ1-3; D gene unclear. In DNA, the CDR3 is TGCGCCAGCAGCCAAGAAGGGTACTCTGGAAACACCATATATTTT. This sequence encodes CASSQEGYSGNTIYF.